This T cell receptor beta chain emerged from a study of shared clonotypes between healthy human individuals. In the study overall: Each donor contributed plates that comprised three CD4 naive, three CD4 memory, two CD8 naive and one CD8 memory. Study outcomes and limitations: Naive subsets typically showed greater estimated richness than memory subsets. Around 4.7% of naive CD4 clonotypes were shared across several donors.

CDR3 length equals 15 residues. Germline CDR1 reads MDHEN; CDR2 reads SYDVKM. Trimming cost V 5 bases and J 3 bases, with 17 bases left between them. Concerning this clone: As yet, its antigen is unknown.

The assay was immunoSEQ multiplex PCR, and TCRdb's table has in-frame clones only and misses some. The data hold fewer than 3 million clones, with around 90% observed a single time. Donors included only healthy HIV-negative adults lacking recent acute infections or vaccinations. Sequencing was done on a sample of naive CD4+ T cells from PBMCs. The sample's subset: CD45RA+ positively selected. The TCR comes from a man between 18 and 29 years old in good health. Some clones in this sample may be carry-over from other donors' samples. The chain recombines TRBV28 with TRBJ2-7; a weak D match, TRBD1 (5 bases). Here the CDR3 reads CASSLAGAGNYEQYF. The CDR3 DNA is TGTGCCAGCAGTCTGGCCGGCGCAGGGAACTACGAGCAGTACTTC.